This T cell receptor beta chain was obtained from a study of shared clonotypes between healthy human individuals. Whole-study context: Three plates each covered CD4 naive and memory; CD8 naive two, CD8 memory one. Study-level points and caveats: Sequencing depth was predicted to influence how clonotypes are shared among donors.

Trimming removed 5 bases at V and 4 bases at J, with 14 bases between. The germline CDR1 and CDR2 sequences are SNHLY and FYNNEI. The CDR3 is 14 amino acids. Those who donated were healthy HIV-negative adults, with no recent acute infections or vaccinations reported. Points on this clone: Antigen unknown.

At a deep level, the assay was run. The assay was immunoSEQ multiplex PCR, and TCRdb's table has in-frame clones only and misses some. The table shows around 1,100,000 clones, with approximately 80% occurring only once. The sequenced sample was memory CD4+ T cells from PBMCs. This sample's subset: CD45RA-negative fraction. The chain carries TRBV2 and TRBJ1-1; perhaps TRBD1 as D (6 bases). This TCR was sampled from a man aged 18 to 35 in good health. Some clones in this sample may be carry-over from other donors' samples. Here the CDR3 DNA reads TGTGCCAGCAGTCCCTTTCGACAGGCCACTGAAGCTTTCTTT. Translated: CASSPFRQATEAFF.